The 16 T cell receptor beta chains presented below share a single source sample, sequenced in a study of human T cells and chemical hapten exposure. Time point here: patch test 3, about 24 weeks after DPC sensitization. The sample's treatment: therapeutic diphenylcyclopropenone sensitization with weekly scalp DPC. TCRdb fed the RACE reads into MiXCR, producing one record per CDR3 protein. The table has about 52,000 distinct CDR3 sequences, 9.9% seen once; the top ten hold approximately 16%. This specimen consisted of whole blood, obtained in connection with sensitization to the hapten diphenylcyclopropenone (DPC). Source of these receptors: a woman aged 40 to 55 with alopecia areata. Some clones in this sample may be carry-over from other donors' samples.

Only a few counts were recorded for this clonotype. The J gene is TRBJ2-3, the V gene TRBV5-1; D not resolved. This CDR3 spans 12 amino acids. Deletions cut 4 bases from V and 4 bases from J, with 7 bases between. The germline V gene has CDR1 SGHRS and CDR2 YFSETQ. CDR3 DNA: TGCGCCAGCAGCCACGGGTCAGATACGCAGTATTTT. It specifies CASSHGSDTQYF.

This clonotype was seen more than once but under ten times. The chain uses TRBV12-3 or TRBV12-4 and TRBJ2-2; tentatively, D is TRBD1 (6 bases). V was cut by 1 base and J by 1 base, with 13 bases left in between. This CDR3 is 17 amino acids long. CDR3 nucleotides: TGTGCCAGCAGTTTAGGATCAGGGGTGGGGAACACCGGGGAGCTGTTTTTT. Its protein is CASSLGSGVGNTGELFF.

This clonotype was recorded many times. The gene calls are TRBV28 and TRBJ1-3, with 8 bases fitting TRBD1. The CDR3 is 14 amino acids. Losses at the gene ends were 6 bases for V and 5 bases for J; bases not matched to a gene: 6. Germline CDR1 and CDR2: MDHEN and SYDVKM. The CDR3 is CASRIDRGRNTIYF. CDR3 DNA: TGTGCCAGCAGAATCGACAGGGGAAGAAACACCATATATTTT.

The rearrangement uses TRBV5-1 and TRBJ1-3; perhaps TRBD1 as D (5 bases). The germline V gene encodes CDR1 SGHRS and CDR2 YFSETQ. The CDR3 is made up of 15 amino acids. Trimming took 4 bases from V and 3 from J, leaving 14 bases between them. In DNA, the CDR3 is TGCGCCAGCAGCCCACAGGTAGGGCTTGGAAACACCATATATTTT. This translates into CASSPQVGLGNTIYF.

This clonotype was recorded many times. The genes are TRBV6-4 and TRBJ2-3; D perhaps matches TRBD1 (6 bases). CDR1 and CDR2 (germline): MRHNA, SNTAGT. V gave up 5 bases and J gave up 2 bases, with 14 bases separating them. This CDR3 is 15 amino acids long. CDR3 loop: CASSPHRTDTDTQYF. The CDR3, as DNA: TGTGCCAGCAGTCCCCACCGGACAGACACAGATACGCAGTATTTT.

This clonotype was recorded at least ten times. This rearrangement joins TRBV2 to TRBJ1-2; possibly TRBD1 for D (5 bases). The CDR3 sequence is 15 residues long. The V and J ends lost 2 bases and 7 bases respectively, with 17 bases between them. Germline assignment: CDR1 SNHLY and CDR2 FYNNEI. The DNA of the CDR3 is TGTGCCAGCAGTGAATCCTTCAGGGAACGAGGTGGCTACACCTTC. It specifies CASSESFRERGGYTF.

This clonotype was detected only a few times. The chain carries TRBV2 and TRBJ2-3; D uncertain. This CDR3 has 13 residues. CDR1 and CDR2 from the germline V gene are SNHLY and FYNNEI. Trimming pared 6 bases from V and 1 base from J, leaving 8 bases between. The CDR3 reads CASRRDRTDTQYF. The DNA of the CDR3 is TGTGCCAGCAGGAGAGACCGCACAGATACGCAGTATTTT.

This clonotype has only a few counts. This chain connects TRBV9 to TRBJ2-7; 7 nucleotides align to TRBD1. This CDR3 is 14 amino acids long. Germline values: CDR1 SGDLS, CDR2 YYNGEE. J was trimmed by 0 bases and V by 3 bases; bases with no gene match: 3. DNA for the CDR3: TGTGCCAGCAGCGCGGGACAGAGCTCCTACGAGCAGTACTTC. It encodes CASSAGQSSYEQYF.

This clonotype was observed many times. The chain employs TRBV4-2 and TRBJ2-2; TRBD1 is a possible D gene (6 bases). The CDR3 has 14 amino acids. V was clipped by 5 bases and J by 1 base, with 8 bases between them. The germline V gene encodes CDR1 LGHNA and CDR2 YNFKEQ. The CDR3 loop reads CASSSGVNTGELFF. The CDR3 coding sequence is TGTGCCAGCAGCTCAGGGGTGAACACCGGGGAGCTGTTTTTT.

The gene calls are TRBV7-6 and TRBJ2-6; D remains ambiguous. Trimming pared 2 bases from V and 0 bases from J, leaving 5 bases between. This CDR3 has 15 residues. CDR1 and CDR2 from the germline V gene are SGHVS and FNYEAQ. DNA of the CDR3: TGTGCCAGCAGCTTACGGAGCTCTGGGGCCAACGTCCTGACTTTC. Translation gives CASSLRSSGANVLTF.

V usage is TRBV19 and J usage is TRBJ2-3; unclear D gene. Per germline, CDR1 LNHDA and CDR2 SQIVND (reference sequence). V shed 5 bases and J shed 2 bases, with 8 bases lying between them. This CDR3 region has 13 residues. The CDR3 nucleotides are TGTGCCAGTAGTGGAGACAACACAGATACGCAGTATTTT. Protein: CASSGDNTDTQYF.

This clonotype was counted ten times or more. This chain joins TRBV7-6 and TRBJ2-7, with D possibly TRBD2 on 5 matching bases. The germline V gene encodes CDR1 SGHVS and CDR2 FNYEAQ. The CDR3 spans 13 residues. Trimming took 3 bases from V and 3 from J, leaving 9 bases between them. CDR3 sequence reads: CASSFDYLYEQYF. The CDR3 nucleotides read TGTGCCAGCAGCTTCGACTACCTCTACGAGCAGTACTTC.

This chain connects TRBV7-9 to TRBJ1-4; D uncertain. The V end lost 0 bases, the J end lost 7 bases, and 9 bases lay between the germline ends. The CDR3 spans 14 residues. Germline V gene data show CDR1 as SEHNR and CDR2 as FQNEAQ (reference sequence). The CDR3 reads CASSLAGSGEKLFF. CDR3 nucleotides: TGTGCCAGCAGCTTAGCCGGGTCAGGTGAAAAACTGTTTTTT. Full variable domain (missing parts from reference TRBV7-9 and TRBJ1-4): DTGVSQNPRHKITKRGQNVTFRCDPISEHNRLYWYRQTLGQGPEFLTYFQNEAQLEKSRLLSDRFSAERPKGSFSTLEIQRTEQGDSAMYLCASSLAGSGEKLFFGSGTQLSVL.

This clonotype was observed at least ten times. The chain couples TRBV6-5 to TRBJ1-1; 8 bases match TRBD1. CDR1 is MNHEY and CDR2 is SVGAGI in the germline V gene. V gave up 5 bases and J gave up 4 bases; unmatched junction bases: 6. The CDR3 runs to 14 residues. The CDR3 bases are TGTGCCAGCAGTCTTACAGGGGGTTCCACTGAAGCTTTCTTT. Translated: CASSLTGGSTEAFF.

This clonotype was picked up many times. This chain uses TRBV14 with TRBJ2-7, with TRBD1 matching 9 bases. CDR1 is SGHDN and CDR2 is FVKESK in the germline V gene. The junction had 12 bases not matched to a gene; V was cut back by 5 bases and J by 4 bases. The CDR3 contains 16 residues. CDR3 coding DNA: TGTGCCAGCAGCGCCTTCCGGGACAGGGCAAGATACGAGCAGTACTTC. It translates to CASSAFRDRARYEQYF.

This clonotype was picked up many times. This rearrangement joins TRBV18 to TRBJ2-5, with 8 nucleotides matching TRBD1. V was clipped by 5 bases and J by 5 bases; unmatched bases: 10. The length of the CDR3 is 15 residues. The germline CDR1 and CDR2 sequences are KGHSH and LQKENI. The CDR3 reads CASSSQGAREETQYF. CDR3 coding DNA: TGTGCCAGCTCATCCCAGGGGGCGCGTGAGGAGACCCAGTACTTC. The variable domain in full, completed from reference TRBV18 and TRBJ2-5, reads NAGVMQNPRHLVRRRGQEARLRCSPMKGHSHVYWYRQLPEEGLKFMVYLQKENIIDESGMPKERFSAEFPKEGPSILRIQQVVRGDSAAYFCASSSQGAREETQYFGPGTRLLVL.